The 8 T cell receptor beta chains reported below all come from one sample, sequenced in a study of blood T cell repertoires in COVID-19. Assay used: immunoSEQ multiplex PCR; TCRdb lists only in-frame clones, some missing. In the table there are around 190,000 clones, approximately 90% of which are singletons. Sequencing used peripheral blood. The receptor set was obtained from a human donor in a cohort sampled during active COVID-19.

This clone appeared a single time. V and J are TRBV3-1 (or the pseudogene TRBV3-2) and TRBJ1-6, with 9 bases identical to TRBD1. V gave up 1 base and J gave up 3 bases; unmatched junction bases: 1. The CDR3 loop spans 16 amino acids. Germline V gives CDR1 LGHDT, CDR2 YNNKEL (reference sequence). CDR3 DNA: TGTGCCAGCAGCCAAGGGACAGGGGTCTATAATTCACCCCTCCACTTT. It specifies CASSQGTGVYNSPLHF.

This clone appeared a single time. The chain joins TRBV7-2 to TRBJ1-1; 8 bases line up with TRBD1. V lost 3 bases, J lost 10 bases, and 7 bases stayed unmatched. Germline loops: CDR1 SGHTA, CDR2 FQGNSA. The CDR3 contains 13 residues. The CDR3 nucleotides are TGTGCCAGCAGCTTTAAGGACAGGGTAGGAGCTTTCTTT. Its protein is CASSFKDRVGAFF.

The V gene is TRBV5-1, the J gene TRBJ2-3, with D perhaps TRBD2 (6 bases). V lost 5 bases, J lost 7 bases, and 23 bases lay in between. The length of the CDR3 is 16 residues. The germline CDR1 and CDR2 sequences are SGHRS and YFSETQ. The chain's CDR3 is CASRPSGDYRGNTQYF. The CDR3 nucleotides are TGCGCCAGCAGACCCTCCGGTGACTACCGGGGGAATACGCAGTATTTT.

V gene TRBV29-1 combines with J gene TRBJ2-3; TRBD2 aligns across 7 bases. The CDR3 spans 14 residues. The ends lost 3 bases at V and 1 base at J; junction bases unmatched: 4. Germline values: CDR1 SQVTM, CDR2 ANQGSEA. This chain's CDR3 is CSVEGGSGTDTQYF. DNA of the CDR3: TGCAGCGTTGAGGGAGGGAGTGGCACAGATACGCAGTATTTT.

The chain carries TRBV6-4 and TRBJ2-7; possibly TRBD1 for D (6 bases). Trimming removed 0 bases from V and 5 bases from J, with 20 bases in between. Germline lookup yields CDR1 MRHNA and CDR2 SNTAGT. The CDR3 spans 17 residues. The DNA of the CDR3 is TGTGCCAGCAGTGACTCCTCCCGGACAGAAAGAAGTCACGAGCAGTACTTC. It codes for CASSDSSRTERSHEQYF.

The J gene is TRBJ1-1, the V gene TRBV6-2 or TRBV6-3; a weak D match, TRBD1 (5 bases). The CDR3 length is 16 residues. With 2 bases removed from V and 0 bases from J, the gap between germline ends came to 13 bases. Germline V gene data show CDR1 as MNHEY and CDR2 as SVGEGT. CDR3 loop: CASSYPMGGLNTEAFF. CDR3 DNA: TGTGCCAGCAGTTACCCAATGGGGGGGTTGAACACTGAAGCTTTCTTT.

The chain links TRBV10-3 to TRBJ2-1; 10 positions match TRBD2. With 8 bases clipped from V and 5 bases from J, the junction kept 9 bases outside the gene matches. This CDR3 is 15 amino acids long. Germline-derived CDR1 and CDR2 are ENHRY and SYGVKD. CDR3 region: CAIGKGLAQDNEQFF. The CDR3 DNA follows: TGTGCCATCGGGAAGGGACTAGCGCAGGACAATGAGCAGTTCTTC.

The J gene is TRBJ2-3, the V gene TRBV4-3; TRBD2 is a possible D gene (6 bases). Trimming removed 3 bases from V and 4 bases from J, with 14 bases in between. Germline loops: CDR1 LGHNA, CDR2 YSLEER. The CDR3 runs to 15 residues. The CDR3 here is CASSHNDWGADTQYF. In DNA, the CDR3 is TGCGCCAGCAGCCATAATGACTGGGGGGCAGATACGCAGTATTTT.